This T cell receptor beta chain was identified in a study of T cell clonotyping in hematopoietic cell transplantation. Looking at the study overall: Recipients' pretransplant samples followed cytoreduction.

The time point was: recipient sample about 28 days before transplant, after cytoreduction. Remarks on this clone: The antigen is not known.

Study-level findings and limits: Few recipient clonotypes overlapped donors; over 97% were de novo at given depth. Broader posttransplant TCR repertoire diversity was predicted by graft donor and pretransplant recipient Inverse Simpson Index values. Cells were unsorted, so CD4 and CD8 contributions were not separated.

Only in-frame clones appear in the TCRdb table, and some are missing; sequencing was by immunoSEQ multiplex PCR. This sample has approximately 25,000 clones, with around 83% found just once. Losses at the gene ends were 4 bases for V and 6 bases for J; bases not matched to a gene: 15. CDR3 length: 18 residues. The germline CDR1 and CDR2 sequences are LGHNA and YSLEER. The sequence was obtained from a woman aged 60-75 years with acute myeloid leukemia. Some clones in this sample may be carry-over from other donors' samples. This specimen consisted of peripheral blood mononuclear cells, obtained before stem cell transplant. The chain uses TRBV4-3 and TRBJ2-3, with 11 bases aligning to TRBD1. CDR3 region: CASSPIMGGQGEWDTQYF. The CDR3 bases are TGCGCCAGCAGCCCTATTATGGGGGGACAGGGGGAGTGGGATACGCAGTATTTT.